This T cell receptor (beta chain) originates from a study of blood T cell repertoires in COVID-19. In the authors' methods: Amplification with reference gene primers provided the estimates of nucleated cell counts. Clones were read by immunoSEQ multiplex PCR, and TCRdb kept only the in-frame ones, dropping some. For V, J and clone size, that table is used; D and trimming come from the DNA. The sample records roughly 320,000 clones, more than 85% being singletons. Participants were aged about 18 to 90 years from around 25 US areas. Assignments of participants to cohorts depended upon their own reported clinical history. Between the trimmed V and J ends, which lost 6 bases and 1 base, there was a span of 10 bases. Germline V gene lookup returns CDR1 LNHDA and CDR2 SQIVND (reference sequence). The CDR3 contains 13 residues.

The sequence derives from a woman in her 30s who had been exposed to COVID-19. Specimen: PBMCs or T cells enriched from blood (not recorded which). This chain joins TRBV19 and TRBJ2-7; D may be TRBD2 (5 bases). DNA for the CDR3: TGTGCCAGTAGCTCACTAGTTTCCTACGAGCAGTACTTC. This translates into CASSSLVSYEQYF.